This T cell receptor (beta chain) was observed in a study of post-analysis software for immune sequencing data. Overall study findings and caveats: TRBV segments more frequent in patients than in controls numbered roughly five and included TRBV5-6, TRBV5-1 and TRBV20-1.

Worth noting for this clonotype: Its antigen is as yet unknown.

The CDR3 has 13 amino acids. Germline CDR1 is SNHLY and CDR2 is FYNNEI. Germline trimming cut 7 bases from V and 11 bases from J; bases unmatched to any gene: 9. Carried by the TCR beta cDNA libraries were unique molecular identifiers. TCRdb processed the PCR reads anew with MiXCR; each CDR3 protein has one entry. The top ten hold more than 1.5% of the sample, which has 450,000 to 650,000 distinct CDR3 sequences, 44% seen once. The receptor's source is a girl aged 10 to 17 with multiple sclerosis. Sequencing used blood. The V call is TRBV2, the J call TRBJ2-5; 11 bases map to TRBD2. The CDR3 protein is CASTPLAGEEQYF. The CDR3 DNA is TGTGCCAGCACGCCACTAGCGGGAGAAGAGCAGTACTTC.